This T cell receptor (beta chain) was found in a study of blood T cell repertoires in COVID-19. About the study: The origin of the acute and convalescent COVID-19 samples was the United States, Italy and Spain. From T cells, B-cell-depleted T cells, or PBMCs came the material, which was cDNA or gDNA.

Trimming removed 0 bases from V and 4 bases from J; junction bases left unmatched: 6. The CDR3 is made up of 15 amino acids. The germline CDR1 and CDR2 sequences are WNHNN and SYGVQD (reference sequence). Clones were read by immunoSEQ multiplex PCR, and TCRdb kept only the in-frame ones, dropping some. The profile shows around 170,000 clones, around two thirds of them singletons. This sequence was found in a woman of 80 years or more with acute or convalescent COVID-19. V gene TRBV10-1 combines with J gene TRBJ2-7; the match to TRBD2 covers 7 bases. The specimen sequenced was peripheral blood. In DNA, the CDR3 is TGCGCCAGCAGTGAGTCCGGAGCGGGACCTTACGAGCAGTACTTC. Its protein product is CASSESGAGPYEQYF.